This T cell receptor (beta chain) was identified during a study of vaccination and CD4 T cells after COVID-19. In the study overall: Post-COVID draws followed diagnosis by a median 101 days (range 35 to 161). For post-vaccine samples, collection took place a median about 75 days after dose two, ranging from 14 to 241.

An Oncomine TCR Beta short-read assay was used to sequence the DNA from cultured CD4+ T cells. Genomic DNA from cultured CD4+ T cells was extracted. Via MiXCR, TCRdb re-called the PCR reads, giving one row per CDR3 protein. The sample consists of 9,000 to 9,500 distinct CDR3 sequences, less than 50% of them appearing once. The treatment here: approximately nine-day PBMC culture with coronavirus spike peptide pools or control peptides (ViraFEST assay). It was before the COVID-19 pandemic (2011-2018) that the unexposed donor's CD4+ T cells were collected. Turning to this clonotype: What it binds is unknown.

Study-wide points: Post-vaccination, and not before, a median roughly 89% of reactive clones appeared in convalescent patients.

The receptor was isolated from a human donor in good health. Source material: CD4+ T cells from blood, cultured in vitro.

The CDR3 reads CASTPAGGPGANVLTF. The DNA for the CDR3 is TGTGCCAGCACCCCGGCGGGAGGGCCTGGGGCCAACGTCCTGACTTTC. The gene calls are TRBV7-9 and TRBJ2-6; 9 positions agree with TRBD2. This CDR3 has 16 amino acids. V lost 7 bases, J lost 2 bases, and 6 bases stayed unmatched. Looked up from germline, CDR1 is SEHNR and CDR2 is FQNEAQ (reference sequence).